These T cell receptor beta chains were read from a single sample in a study of cytomegalovirus exposure and HLA in healthy donors. Generated by immunoSEQ multiplex PCR, the TCRdb table keeps only in-frame clones and is missing some. The table shows some 130,000 clones, with around 75% occurring only once. Specimen: PBMCs. The receptor set was obtained from a man in his forties or fifties in good health and CMV-seronegative. Both conserved end residues are part of each CDR3. The D gene is left open where the match is weak. The listing skips clone size in some rows; elsewhere it reads once, few, many or a size class.

cdr3_aa	cdr3_nt	j_call	cdr3_length	v_call	clone_size	d_call
CASSQSGAYGYTF	TGTGCCAGCAGCCAAAGCGGGGCCTATGGCTACACCTTC	TRBJ1-2	13	TRBV14	NA	NA
CASSFVGGVGELFF	TGTGCCAGCAGTTTCGTCGGAGGGGTGGGGGAGCTGTTTTTT	TRBJ2-2	14	TRBV6-5	few	NA
CASSILPLAGGRDEQYF	TGTGCCAGTAGTATCTTGCCTTTAGCGGGAGGAAGAGACGAGCAGTACTTC	TRBJ2-7	17	TRBV19	NA	TRBD2
CASSAGLAGGRAEQYF	TGTGCCAGCAGCGCCGGACTAGCGGGAGGGCGGGCCGAGCAGTACTTC	TRBJ2-7	16	TRBV7-3	few	TRBD2
CASSATQGVGYTF	TGTGCCAGTAGTGCGACTCAAGGCGTCGGCTACACCTTC	TRBJ1-2	13	TRBV19	once	NA
CASSYGTGANYGYTF	TGTGCCAGCAGTTACGGGACAGGGGCAAACTATGGCTACACCTTC	TRBJ1-2	15	TRBV6-6	NA	TRBD1
CASSFLGQTYSNQPQHF	TGTGCCAGCAGCTTCCTCGGACAGACATATAGCAATCAGCCCCAGCATTTT	TRBJ1-5	17	TRBV5-6	NA	NA
CASSLRSNEQFF	TGTGCCAGCAGCTTACGGAGCAATGAGCAGTTCTTC	TRBJ2-1	12	TRBV5-4	NA	NA
CSVPKNTEAFF	TGCAGCGTTCCTAAGAACACTGAAGCTTTCTTT	TRBJ1-1	11	TRBV29-1	NA	NA
CASRGTGTTTGELFF	TGTGCCAGCAGGGGAACCGGGACAACCACCGGGGAGCTGTTTTTT	TRBJ2-2	15	TRBV27	NA	NA
CASRLGQAGGSTDTQYF	TGTGCCAGCAGGCTTGGACAGGCGGGAGGGAGCACAGATACGCAGTATTTT	TRBJ2-3	17	TRBV5-4	NA	TRBD2
CASSLGGQSYEQYF	TGTGCCAGCAGCTTAGGAGGACAGTCCTACGAGCAGTACTTC	TRBJ2-7	14	TRBV11-2	NA	NA
CASSPRGSGGATDTQYF	TGTGCCAGTAGTCCGAGGGGAAGCGGGGGGGCCACAGATACGCAGTATTTT	TRBJ2-3	17	TRBV19	NA	TRBD2
CASSLGTPNTEAFF	TGTGCCAGCAGCTTGGGGACACCGAACACTGAAGCTTTCTTT	TRBJ1-1	14	TRBV7-9	few	NA
CASSRGTGYQPQHF	TGTGCCAGCAGTAGGGGGACAGGGTATCAGCCCCAGCATTTT	TRBJ1-5	14	TRBV6-5	NA	TRBD1
CASSLAGGMNEKLFF	TGTGCCAGCAGCTTGGCCGGGGGGATGAATGAAAAACTGTTTTTT	TRBJ1-4	15	TRBV5-4	NA	NA
CASSYPGGGREKLFF	TGTGCCAGCAGCTACCCCGGGGGGGGGAGGGAAAAACTGTTTTTT	TRBJ1-4	15	TRBV7-8	NA	NA
CAISGRGLAGINTGELFF	TGTGCCATCAGTGGTCGGGGACTAGCGGGGATTAACACCGGGGAGCTGTTTTTT	TRBJ2-2	18	TRBV10-3	NA	TRBD2
CASSLGSGSGIYEQYF	TGTGCCAGCAGCTTAGGGTCAGGGTCGGGTATTTACGAGCAGTACTTC	TRBJ2-7	16	TRBV11-3	NA	NA
CASSIEAGDPLPNYGYTF	TGTGCCAGTAGTATAGAGGCCGGAGACCCTCTTCCTAACTATGGCTACACCTTC	TRBJ1-2	18	TRBV19	NA	NA
CASRRRGSSEKLFF	TGTGCCAGCAGACGCAGGGGATCCTCTGAAAAACTGTTTTTT	TRBJ1-4	14	TRBV5-6	few	NA
CASRQVANKGPQHF	TGTGCCAGCAGACAGGTCGCTAATAAAGGGCCCCAGCATTTT	TRBJ1-5	14	TRBV7-2	NA	NA
CASSQGQGYGTEAFF	TGTGCCAGCAGCCAGGGACAGGGGTATGGCACTGAAGCTTTCTTT	TRBJ1-1	15	TRBV5-6	NA	TRBD1
CASRGRGGGELFF	TGTGCCAGCCGCGGTCGGGGGGGCGGGGAGCTGTTTTTT	TRBJ2-2	13	TRBV6-5	NA	TRBD2
CASSPGLAGGLLTGELFF	TGTGCCAGCAGCCCGGGACTAGCGGGGGGCCTACTCACCGGGGAGCTGTTTTTT	TRBJ2-2	18	TRBV9	NA	TRBD2
CASSARQEAIQYF	TGTGCCAGCAGCGCCCGACAAGAAGCCATTCAGTACTTC	TRBJ2-4	13	TRBV9	NA	NA
CASGLVLMRGLNTGELFF	TGTGCTAGTGGTTTGGTACTGATGCGGGGACTAAACACCGGGGAGCTGTTTTTT	TRBJ2-2	18	TRBV12-5	NA	TRBD2
CASSFNTDTQYF	TGTGCCAGCAGTTTTAACACAGATACGCAGTATTTT	TRBJ2-3	12	TRBV27	NA	NA
CASSQVRTGAYEQYF	TGCGCCAGCAGCCAAGTTAGAACAGGGGCCTACGAGCAGTACTTC	TRBJ2-7	15	TRBV4-1	NA	TRBD1
CASSPTRDRGNEQYF	TGTGCCAGTAGTCCAACAAGGGACAGGGGGAACGAGCAGTACTTC	TRBJ2-7	15	TRBV19	few	TRBD1
CASSGQHGYTF	TGTGCCAGCAGTGGACAGCATGGCTACACCTTC	TRBJ1-2	11	TRBV2	once	NA
CASSLAGAQNIQYF	TGTGCCAGCAGCTTAGCGGGGGCCCAAAACATTCAGTACTTC	TRBJ2-4	14	TRBV11-1	NA	NA
CASSTPHRGQRVGYTF	TGTGCCAGTAGTACACCACACAGGGGGCAGCGTGTTGGCTACACCTTC	TRBJ1-2	16	TRBV19	NA	TRBD1
CAWTSSYEQYF	TGTGCCTGGACCTCGTCCTACGAGCAGTACTTC	TRBJ2-7	11	TRBV30	NA	NA
CASSFEGEGDTQYF	TGCGCCAGCAGCTTCGAGGGAGAGGGAGATACGCAGTATTTT	TRBJ2-3	14	TRBV5-1	NA	NA
CASSIRGGTAGAPYSNQPQHF	TGTGCCAGTAGTATAAGGGGCGGGACAGCTGGGGCCCCTTATAGCAATCAGCCCCAGCATTTT	TRBJ1-5	21	TRBV19	NA	TRBD1